This T cell receptor beta chain was profiled in a study of T cells in Graves' hyperthyroidism and ophthalmopathy (dated by TCRdb to 2018 to 2020). Concerning the study at large: Peripheral blood was sampled at the time of initial diagnosis, prior to any treatment. To identify distinguishing TCR V-J signatures, a discovery cohort of 90 to 100 patients was used, comprising some 45 with Graves' ophthalmopathy and under 60 with stable Graves' hyperthyroidism. Prospective prediction of ophthalmopathy was tested in an independent validation cohort of fewer than 20 hyperthyroidism patients and 17 patients who later progressed to ophthalmopathy. The 100 discovery patients were randomly split 7:3 into training and test sets. Thyroid tissue and blood T-cell repertoires from about six Graves' hyperthyroidism patients were also compared in the study. After blood sampling, hyperthyroidism patients were treated with methimazole at a starting dose of 30 mg daily, and ophthalmopathy patients were treated with high-dose intravenous methylprednisolone. The paper describes TCR Vbeta CDR3 sequencing of around 140 peripheral blood samples, made up of 43 ophthalmopathy patients, around 73 hyperthyroidism patients and 17 progressor patients.

This clonotype has more than one count but fewer than ten. Its target antigen remains unknown. No base-level quality is on record; no much larger clone is a single base apart. The TCR beta CDR3 regions were amplified from RNA transcripts. For the first round of RT-PCR on the TCR CDR3, the HTBI primer set was used together with the Qiagen OneStep RT-PCR kit. A second multiplex PCR round built the libraries, followed by size selection and purification. Paired-end sequencing of the libraries was performed with 100 bp reads on an Illumina HiSeq2000. Concerning the study's data processing: SOAPnuke was used to process the raw data, throwing out any read that contained adapters or uncalled bases, had a mean Phred below 15, or lacked an exact constant-primer or identifier match. COPE v1.2.5 was used to merge high-quality paired reads, and clonotypes were defined as unique nucleotide sequences. MiTCR v1.1 was used to align clonotypes to the IMGT TRBV, TRBD and TRBJ reference segments. The analysis included only V-J combinations with a frequency above 0.0001, which together covered 98% to 99.2% of the repertoires. A TCS score was defined as the ratio of F50 (clonal expansion) to E x V (chaos), with BLOSUM62-based TCRdist applied between CDR3 peptides within each V-J. Welch's t-statistics and random forest reduced fewer than 550 V-J features to roughly 13, which were used in a naive Bayes classifier (R e1071). The similarity between thyroid and blood repertoires was quantified using the Morisita-Horn index. TCRdb reprocessed the public reads (quality trimming at Q25 with fastp, clone calling with MiXCR) and kept in-frame beta chains. Rows merge per CDR3 protein into single entries with the most common DNA and genes. The V and J calls were determined by TCRdb, not by the authors. Recorded for this sample are 750,000 to 900,000 distinct CDR3 sequences; more than 30% of them occurred a single time. The ten biggest clones cover roughly 8.3% of the sample.

Reading the germline V gene gives CDR1 ENHRY and CDR2 SYGVKD. V is clipped by 7 bases and J by 0 bases, and the sequence between their germline boundaries is 15 bases long. The CDR3 runs 15 amino acids, cysteine and phenylalanine included. Only CDR3 DNA is held: 45 bases, read in frame from base 1. A patient counted as having stable Graves' hyperthyroidism if no progression to ophthalmopathy occurred over 18 months of follow-up. Hyperthyroidism patients were newly diagnosed, had a disease duration of under 2 months, and were aged 18 to 65 years. The study excluded patients with uncontrolled infections, other autoimmune diseases, pregnancy or lactation. Diagnoses were based on clinical symptoms, serum thyroxine and TRAb, thyroid ultrasound and orbital computed tomography. PBMCs were isolated from about 9.2 ml of fresh peripheral blood by Ficoll-Paque density gradient centrifugation. Trizol reagent was used to extract total RNA, and RNA quality was then checked on an Agilent 2100 Bioanalyzer.

General study outcomes and caveats: Ophthalmopathy was separated from stable hyperthyroidism by a 13 V-J signature model, with around 88% sensitivity and just over 81% specificity obtained in cross-validation and 80%/75% obtained in testing. Sample size was not statistically predetermined, and investigators were not blinded to group allocation. During validation, the model predicted progression to ophthalmopathy a median of approximately 7 months ahead of onset, with roughly 65% sensitivity and about 72% specificity. Most expanded thyroid clonotypes (frequency above 0.001) were also found in blood, which suggests that blood repertoires may mirror thyroid immune responses.

The sequence was collected from a man between 18 and 29 years old with Graves' hyperthyroidism. The source material was blood. The chain uses TRBV10-3 and TRBJ1-1; D gene: possibly TRBD1, on 5 matching bases. The CDR3 here reads CAINPDAGLNTEAFF. The bases read TGTGCCATCAACCCAGACGCGGGGCTGAACACTGAAGCTTTCTTT.